This entry lists 27 T cell receptor beta chains sequenced from one sample in a study of sequential checkpoint blockade in melanoma. Profiled with immunoSEQ multiplex PCR; TCRdb holds only in-frame clones, not every one. The repertoire holds around 18,000 clones, with roughly 69% as singletons. The sample's treatment: randomized to nivolumab then ipilimumab (arm A) or the reverse (arm B). Material: CD8+ T cells sorted from blood (inferred from file names), obtained from a patient given nivolumab and ipilimumab in sequence. Every receptor here comes from a human donor with melanoma.

The genes are TRBV29-1 and TRBJ2-1, with 11 bases that match TRBD1. Trimming at V came to 7 bases and at J to 7 bases, leaving 9 bases not matched to a gene. The CDR3 is 14 residues long. Germline V CDR1 and CDR2: SQVTM, ANQGSEA. This chain's CDR3 is CSAGQGVKRNEQFF. CDR3 bases: TGCAGCGCGGGACAGGGGGTGAAACGGAATGAGCAGTTCTTC.

The V gene is TRBV15, the J gene TRBJ1-5, with D maybe TRBD1 (5 bases). Germline-derived CDR1 and CDR2 are LNHNV and YYDKDF (reference sequence). The CDR3 covers 15 residues. Trimming pared 4 bases from V and 4 bases from J, leaving 14 bases between. CDR3 nucleotides: TGTGCCACCAGCAAAATTGGGGGGGGTAATCAGCCCCAGCATTTT. Translation: CATSKIGGGNQPQHF.

This chain joins TRBV11-2 and TRBJ2-2; TRBD1 agrees at 8 bases. The CDR3 spans 17 residues. J lost 0 bases, V lost 4 bases, and 7 bases had no gene match. Germline V CDR1 and CDR2: SGHAT, FQNNGV. CDR3 in amino acids: CASSSFRDRSNTGELFF. Written as DNA, the CDR3 is TGTGCCAGCAGCTCGTTCCGGGACAGGTCGAACACCGGGGAGCTGTTTTTT.

The chain is built from TRBV6-1 and TRBJ2-2, with 9 bases aligning to TRBD2. The germline V gene has CDR1 MNHNS and CDR2 SASEGT. CDR3 length: 14 amino acids. Trimming cost V 4 bases and J 3 bases; bases outside gene matches: 0. CDR3 sequence (DNA): TGTGCCAGCAGTGGACTAGCGGACACCGGGGAGCTGTTTTTT. Its protein is CASSGLADTGELFF.

The V and J genes are TRBV14 and TRBJ2-3, with 9 bases aligning to TRBD1. The V gene end was trimmed by 1 base and the J gene end by 8 bases; junction bases not matched to a gene: 7. Germline loops: CDR1 SGHDN, CDR2 FVKESK. The CDR3 consists of 15 residues. The CDR3 sequence is CASSQARRDRATQYF. The CDR3 coding sequence is TGTGCCAGCAGCCAAGCGCGAAGGGACAGGGCTACGCAGTATTTT.

The genes are TRBV27 and TRBJ1-2, with a weak D call TRBD1 (5 bases). Germline V gene data show CDR1 as MNHEY and CDR2 as SMNVEV (reference sequence). Trimming left V 2 bases short and J 8 bases short, with 18 bases between. The CDR3 is made up of 15 amino acids. DNA of the CDR3: TGTGCCAGCAGTTTAAATGTGCCAGGGCCGAGGGGCTACACCTTC. Translated, it gives CASSLNVPGPRGYTF.

The chain is built from TRBV2 and TRBJ2-2; tentatively, D is TRBD2 (5 bases). V was shortened by 6 bases and J by 1 base, with 15 bases between the two germline ends. This CDR3 comprises 16 residues. In germline, CDR1 is SNHLY, CDR2 FYNNEI. DNA for the CDR3: TGTGCCAGCAGCTTAGCGCTAGAGGGGAACACCGGGGAGCTGTTTTTT. Protein: CASSLALEGNTGELFF.

The rearrangement uses TRBV7-9 and TRBJ1-3; 7 bases map to TRBD1. The trim removed 8 bases at V and 4 bases at J, leaving 5 bases unmatched. This CDR3 region has 13 residues. Germline loops: CDR1 SEHNR, CDR2 FQNEAQ (reference sequence). CDR3 region: CASRGGEGNTIYF. In DNA, the CDR3 is TGTGCCAGCCGAGGGGGCGAGGGAAACACCATATATTTT.

The V call is TRBV21-1, the J call TRBJ2-1; the tabulated D call, TRBD2, remains unverified against the DNA. TRBV21-1 corresponds to a pseudogene. This CDR3 has 16 residues. CDR3 region: CASSKEVELADNEQFF. CDR3 DNA sequence: TGTGCCAGCAGCAAAGAGGTAGAACTAGCGGACAATGAGCAGTTCTTC.

This chain joins TRBV28 and TRBJ2-3, with D perhaps TRBD2 (5 bases). CDR1 is MDHEN and CDR2 is SYDVKM in the germline V gene. The CDR3 runs 15 residues. V gave up 1 base and J gave up 3 bases, with 11 bases separating them. The CDR3 sequence: CASSLSVGRTDTQYF. CDR3 nucleotide sequence: TGTGCCAGCAGTTTATCAGTTGGGAGAACAGATACGCAGTATTTT. The whole variable domain, remainder taken from reference TRBV28 and TRBJ2-3, is DVKVTQSSRYLVKRTGEKVFLECVQDMDHENMFWYRQDPGLGLRLIYFSYDVKMKEKGDIPEGYSVSREKKERFSLILESASTNQTSMYLCASSLSVGRTDTQYFGPGTRLTVL.

This chain links TRBV5-6 with TRBJ1-5; 7 bases fit TRBD1. Unmatched junction bases numbered 8, after V lost 0 bases and J lost 5 bases. The germline CDR1 and CDR2 sequences are SGHDT and YYEEEE. This CDR3 contains 16 residues. The CDR3 reads CASSLGGQIKDQPQHF. CDR3 DNA: TGTGCCAGCAGCTTGGGGGGACAGATTAAGGATCAGCCCCAGCATTTT.

The J gene is TRBJ2-5, the V gene TRBV27, with 10 bases matching TRBD2. Germline lookup yields CDR1 MNHEY and CDR2 SMNVEV (reference sequence). Unmatched junction bases numbered 8, after V lost 5 bases and J lost 2 bases. The CDR3 is 16 amino acids. In DNA, the CDR3 is TGTGCCAGCAGTCCAGAGAGGACTAGCGGACAAGAGACCCAGTACTTC. It codes for CASSPERTSGQETQYF.

CDR3 nucleotides: TGTGCCAGCAGTTTATCGACTAGTGGGTCCTACGAGCAGTACTTC. It codes for CASSLSTSGSYEQYF. The chain carries TRBV27 and TRBJ2-7; D may be TRBD2 (6 bases). The CDR3 totals 15 residues. Per germline, CDR1 MNHEY and CDR2 SMNVEV (reference sequence). Trimming removed 0 bases from V and 1 base from J, with 10 bases in between.

The chain combines TRBV7-9 with TRBJ1-2; D may be TRBD1 (5 bases). This CDR3 spans 14 amino acids. V dropped 1 base and J dropped 0 bases, with 6 bases sitting between them. Germline CDR1 and CDR2: SEHNR and FQNEAQ (reference sequence). Here the CDR3 reads CASSLGQSNYGYTF. The DNA of the CDR3 is TGTGCCAGCAGCTTAGGACAGTCTAACTATGGCTACACCTTC.

This chain uses TRBV6-5 with TRBJ2-5; possible D gene TRBD2, 5 bases. Germline assignment: CDR1 MNHEY and CDR2 SVGAGI. V shed 0 bases and J shed 2 bases, with 7 bases lying between them. This CDR3 comprises 14 residues. The CDR3 region has the DNA TGTGCCAGCAGTTACTCGAGAGGGCAAGAGACCCAGTACTTC. It translates to CASSYSRGQETQYF.

The chain uses TRBV6-4 and TRBJ2-2, with 7 bases fitting TRBD1. Germline V gene data show CDR1 as MRHNA and CDR2 as SNTAGT. There are 15 residues in the CDR3. Trimming removed 4 bases from V and 5 bases from J; junction bases left unmatched: 7. The CDR3 nucleotides are TGTGCCAGCAGTGTCGAAGGGGGCTGGACCGGGGAGCTGTTTTTT. It yields the protein CASSVEGGWTGELFF.

V is TRBV7-6 and J is TRBJ2-2, with D perhaps matching TRBD2 (5 bases). This CDR3 contains 15 residues. V gave up 5 bases and J gave up 3 bases, with 13 bases separating them. CDR1 is SGHVS and CDR2 is FNYEAQ in the germline V gene. DNA of the CDR3: TGTGCCAGCAGCGACGGGAACAGTCACACCGGGGAGCTGTTTTTT. Amino acids: CASSDGNSHTGELFF.

The chain uses TRBV7-8 and TRBJ2-6; a weak D match, TRBD1 (5 bases). The CDR3 consists of 17 residues. Germline V gene lookup returns CDR1 SGHVS and CDR2 FQNEAQ. Trimming took off 1 base at V and 0 bases at J, with 10 bases between the two ends. In DNA form, the CDR3 reads TGTGCCAGCAGCTTAGGGGGCAGCAACTCTGGGGCCAACGTCCTGACTTTC. Translation gives CASSLGGSNSGANVLTF.

The chain recombines TRBV27 with TRBJ2-7; 9 bases map to TRBD1. In germline, CDR1 is MNHEY, CDR2 SMNVEV (reference sequence). The J segment lost 0 bases and the V segment lost 5 bases, leaving 20 bases of the junction unmatched. The CDR3 length is 20 residues. Here the CDR3 DNA reads TGTGCCAGCAGTGAATGGGATGGGACAGGGACTATGGTCGGCTCCTACGAGCAGTACTTC. This gives the protein CASSEWDGTGTMVGSYEQYF.

CDR3 in amino acids: CASSEEGTGPYEQYF. The CDR3, as DNA: TGTGCCAGCAGTGAAGAGGGGACAGGGCCCTACGAGCAGTACTTC. The V call is TRBV6-1, the J call TRBJ2-7; 9 bases map to TRBD1. From germline, CDR1 is MNHNS and CDR2 SASEGT. The CDR3 runs to 15 residues. The junction had 3 bases not matched to a gene; V was cut back by 1 base and J by 2 bases.

This clone came up a few times. The J gene is TRBJ2-1, the V gene TRBV6-4; 13 bases agree with TRBD2. The CDR3 is 14 residues long. V dropped 4 bases and J dropped 6; count of bases not matched to a gene: 0. Germline V gene lookup returns CDR1 MRHNA and CDR2 SNTAGT. The CDR3 DNA sequence: TGTGCCAGCAGTGGGACTAGCGGGAGCAATGAGCAGTTCTTC. Its protein product is CASSGTSGSNEQFF.

The rearrangement joins TRBV6-5 to TRBJ2-7; 7 nucleotides match TRBD1. The CDR3 contains 13 residues. Germline CDR1 MNHEY, CDR2 SVGAGI. Trimming at V came to 4 bases and at J to 1 base, leaving 1 base not matched to a gene. CDR3 DNA sequence: TGTGCCAGCAGTTTGGGACAGTCCTACGAGCAGTACTTC. This translates into CASSLGQSYEQYF.

Points on this clone: The CDR3 carries no conserved terminal phenylalanine or tryptophan, so it likely arises from a read error. It is unclear where the CDR3 begins or ends on the DNA, so no DNA is shown, and the CDR3 is as TCRdb lists it. The chain employs TRBV5-8 and TRBJ1-2; the table's D call TRBD1 went unverified against the DNA. Germline V CDR1 and CDR2: SGHTS, YDEGEE. The CDR3 comprises 11 residues, both ends counted. The CDR3 loop reads CASSLARADRC.

The chain couples TRBV28 to TRBJ1-1, with D possibly being TRBD1 (5 bases). CDR1 MDHEN and CDR2 SYDVKM come from the germline V gene. V gave up 2 bases and J gave up 1 base, with 11 bases separating them. The CDR3 extends over 15 amino acids. The CDR3: CASSLTGHWNTEAFF. CDR3 in DNA: TGTGCCAGCAGTTTAACCGGACACTGGAACACTGAAGCTTTCTTT.

The rearrangement uses TRBV5-1 and TRBJ2-7; possibly TRBD2 for D (7 bases). V dropped 4 bases and J dropped 5 bases, with 13 bases sitting between them. Per germline, CDR1 SGHRS and CDR2 YFSETQ. This CDR3 contains 13 residues. The CDR3: CASSPSGGHEQYF. CDR3 DNA sequence: TGCGCCAGCAGCCCCTCGGGGGGCCACGAGCAGTACTTC.

This clone was counted only a few times. The chain couples TRBV6-5 to TRBJ1-2; D not certain. Germline lookup yields CDR1 MNHEY and CDR2 SVGAGI. The CDR3 is made up of 15 amino acids. Trimming cost V 2 bases and J 5 bases, with 15 bases left between them. CDR3 in DNA: TGTGCCAGCAGTTACGAGGGCAGGCGAAAGTATGGCTACACCTTC. Translating it yields CASSYEGRRKYGYTF.

The CDR3 is CASSLAPGGSTGELFF. The CDR3 DNA reads as TGTGCCAGCAGCCTCGCCCCTGGGGGGTCCACCGGGGAGCTGTTTTTT. The genes are TRBV13 and TRBJ2-2; D is possibly TRBD2 (6 bases). The germline V gene has CDR1 PRHDT and CDR2 FYEKMQ (reference sequence). Trimming removed 5 bases at V and 4 bases at J, with 17 bases between. The CDR3 has 16 amino acids.